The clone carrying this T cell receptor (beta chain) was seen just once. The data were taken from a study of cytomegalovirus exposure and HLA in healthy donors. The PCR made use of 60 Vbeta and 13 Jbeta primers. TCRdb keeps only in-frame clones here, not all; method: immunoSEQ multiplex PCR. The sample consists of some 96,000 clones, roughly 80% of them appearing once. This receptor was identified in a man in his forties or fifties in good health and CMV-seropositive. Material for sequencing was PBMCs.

This chain's CDR3 is CASSRLGGALGYTF. Here the CDR3 DNA reads TGTGCCAGTAGTCGGCTCGGGGGGGCGCTTGGCTACACCTTC. The chain links TRBV19 to TRBJ1-2; D perhaps matches TRBD1 (6 bases). This CDR3 is 14 amino acids long. Germline V gene lookup returns CDR1 LNHDA and CDR2 SQIVND (reference sequence). V dropped 5 bases and J dropped 7 bases, with 17 bases sitting between them. The full variable domain, completed using reference TRBV19 and TRBJ1-2, is DGGITQSPKYLFRKEGQNVTLSCEQNLNHDAMYWYRQDPGQGLRLIYYSQIVNDFQKGDIAEGYSVSREKKESFPLTVTSAQKNPTAFYLCASSRLGGALGYTFGSGTRLTVV.